This T cell receptor beta chain was obtained from a study of T cells in Graves' hyperthyroidism and ophthalmopathy. General study points: A 13 V-J signature model discriminated ophthalmopathy versus stable hyperthyroidism. The model's output predicted ophthalmopathy at a median of roughly seven months prior to onset. Most thyroid clonotypes with frequency above 0.001 were detected in blood.

Researchers barred patients who had uncontrolled infection, other autoimmune disease, pregnancy or lactation. On this clonotype: Its antigen is unknown.

The TCR beta CDR3 regions underwent amplification using RNA transcripts as the source. Initially, a first-round RT-PCR of the TCR CDR3 employed the HTBI primer set. From the multiplex PCR reads, TCRdb called clonotypes with MiXCR, one entry per CDR3 protein. The top ten clones hold around 17% of a sample with 550,000 to 600,000 distinct CDR3 sequences, about 45% of them seen once. CDR3 length equals 13 residues. CDR1 SNHLY and CDR2 FYNNEI come from the germline V gene. V lost 8 bases and J 5 bases, leaving 13 bases between the germline ends. The V call is TRBV2, the J call TRBJ1-5; D not resolved. Sequencing was performed on peripheral blood or thyroid tissue (not recorded which). The receptor was isolated from an adult woman with Graves' disease, either hyperthyroidism or ophthalmopathy (not recorded which). The CDR3 sequence is CASQSGADQPQHF. The DNA for the CDR3 is TGTGCCAGCCAGTCAGGAGCTGATCAGCCCCAGCATTTT.